This is a list of T cell receptor beta chains from one sample in a study of monozygotic twins with inflammatory bowel disease. TCRdb reanalyzed the 5' RACE reads, giving one entry per CDR3 protein sequence and no DNA. The sample holds 400,000 or so distinct CDR3 sequences. Sequenced input: blood. The receptors here all came from a human donor with ulcerative colitis or Crohn's disease, or a healthy co-twin of an affected twin (not recorded which). Both conserved end residues are part of each CDR3.

v_gene: TRBV4-1; len: 16; j_gene: TRBJ2-1; CDR3aa: CASSQDRWTGNNEQFF
v_gene: TRBV7-6; len: 13; j_gene: TRBJ2-1; CDR3aa: CASSPSRGNEQFF
v_gene: TRBV7-9; len: 14; j_gene: TRBJ2-2; CDR3aa: CASSYRQTNGELFF
v_gene: TRBV5-1; len: 15; j_gene: TRBJ1-1; CDR3aa: CASSLMSGGNTEAFF
v_gene: TRBV20-1; len: 13; j_gene: TRBJ2-5; CDR3aa: CSATPGGAETQYF
v_gene: TRBV19; len: 15; j_gene: TRBJ1-1; CDR3aa: CASSNLRGRGDEAFF
v_gene: TRBV5-1; len: 15; j_gene: TRBJ2-2; CDR3aa: CASSLGEANTGELFF
v_gene: TRBV18; len: 13; j_gene: TRBJ2-4; CDR3aa: CASSPPGENIQYF
v_gene: TRBV4-3; len: 16; j_gene: TRBJ1-2; CDR3aa: CASSQGGGQGNYGYTF
v_gene: TRBV5-5; len: 17; j_gene: TRBJ1-5; CDR3aa: CASSRTDRGLSNQPQHF
v_gene: TRBV2; len: 12; j_gene: TRBJ2-2; CDR3aa: CASKVSAGELFF
v_gene: TRBV7-6; len: 13; j_gene: TRBJ1-6; CDR3aa: CASATGTNSPLHF
v_gene: TRBV9; len: 16; j_gene: TRBJ1-2; CDR3aa: CASSVRQVPDWDGYTF
v_gene: TRBV6-5; len: 12; j_gene: TRBJ2-7; CDR3aa: CASKSAIYEQYF
v_gene: TRBV16; len: 15; j_gene: TRBJ1-5; CDR3aa: CASSQGLGSDQPQHF
v_gene: TRBV6-6; len: 13; j_gene: TRBJ1-3; CDR3aa: CATRDSSGNTIYF
v_gene: TRBV27; len: 15; j_gene: TRBJ2-3; CDR3aa: CASSFTAAPADTQYF
v_gene: TRBV6-2/TRBV6-3; len: 12; j_gene: TRBJ2-1; CDR3aa: CASSYRLVGQFF
v_gene: TRBV4-2; len: 22; j_gene: TRBJ2-6; CDR3aa: CASSQDLASGGAKSSGANVLTF
v_gene: TRBV4-2; len: 15; j_gene: TRBJ2-7; CDR3aa: CASSQAGGSSYEQYF
v_gene: TRBV7-8; len: 15; j_gene: TRBJ2-6; CDR3aa: CASSTTGVGANVLTF
v_gene: TRBV5-1; len: 14; j_gene: TRBJ1-1; CDR3aa: CASSFGGGITEAFF
v_gene: TRBV19; len: 11; j_gene: TRBJ1-1; CDR3aa: CASSVREGAFF
v_gene: TRBV9; len: 14; j_gene: TRBJ2-4; CDR3aa: CASSVEPEVDMQYF
v_gene: TRBV6-2/TRBV6-3; len: 17; j_gene: TRBJ2-1; CDR3aa: CATLPLGAGTSYNEQFF
v_gene: TRBV20-1; len: 13; j_gene: TRBJ2-5; CDR3aa: CSATVWGAETQYF
v_gene: TRBV12-5; len: 14; j_gene: TRBJ1-2; CDR3aa: CASGRGPGIGGYTF
v_gene: TRBV12-3/TRBV12-4; len: 16; j_gene: TRBJ2-7; CDR3aa: CASSSPTGAAYNEQYF
v_gene: TRBV10-3; len: 15; j_gene: TRBJ1-6; CDR3aa: CAITGGQSVNSPLHF
v_gene: TRBV12-3/TRBV12-4; len: 12; j_gene: TRBJ2-7; CDR3aa: CASSRTSYEQYF
v_gene: TRBV15; len: 14; j_gene: TRBJ1-1; CDR3aa: CATSRPQGETEAFF
v_gene: TRBV20-1; len: 15; j_gene: TRBJ2-1; CDR3aa: CSATSRGPTYNEQFF
v_gene: TRBV20-1; len: 16; j_gene: TRBJ2-3; CDR3aa: CSAPTRGAGGTDTQYF
v_gene: TRBV5-1; len: 14; j_gene: TRBJ1-1; CDR3aa: CASSSGTPGTEAFF
v_gene: TRBV6-5; len: 15; j_gene: TRBJ1-1; CDR3aa: CASSYFGPGATEAFF
v_gene: TRBV12-3/TRBV12-4; len: 12; j_gene: TRBJ1-1; CDR3aa: CASSPESRQAFF
v_gene: TRBV10-3; len: 13; j_gene: TRBJ1-5; CDR3aa: CAISESSTQPQHF
v_gene: TRBV5-4; len: 16; j_gene: TRBJ2-2; CDR3aa: CASSLRWGSNTGELFF
v_gene: TRBV5-5; len: 16; j_gene: TRBJ1-3; CDR3aa: CASSGQGSFSGNTIYF
v_gene: TRBV29-1; len: 16; j_gene: TRBJ1-1; CDR3aa: CSVEVIMGPMNTEAFF
v_gene: TRBV4-1; len: 17; j_gene: TRBJ1-5; CDR3aa: CASSQVMSGYSNQPQHF
v_gene: TRBV4-1; len: 14; j_gene: TRBJ2-3; CDR3aa: CASSRENVGNTQYF
v_gene: TRBV11-2; len: 15; j_gene: TRBJ2-7; CDR3aa: CASSSGDRRTYEQYF
v_gene: TRBV29-1; len: 12; j_gene: TRBJ2-1; CDR3aa: CSVGPTGNEQFF
v_gene: TRBV11-1; len: 19; j_gene: TRBJ1-5; CDR3aa: CASSPAIGPARYSNQPQHF
v_gene: TRBV7-2; len: 15; j_gene: TRBJ1-6; CDR3aa: CASLRSETYNSPLHF
v_gene: TRBV5-1; len: 14; j_gene: TRBJ1-1; CDR3aa: CASRLGTHDSEAFF
v_gene: TRBV6-1; len: 13; j_gene: TRBJ1-2; CDR3aa: CASSRQGESIYTF
v_gene: TRBV5-1; len: 14; j_gene: TRBJ1-1; CDR3aa: CASSLETGRTEAFF
v_gene: TRBV6-5; len: 13; j_gene: TRBJ2-3; CDR3aa: CASRRASGDTQYF
v_gene: TRBV12-3/TRBV12-4; len: 11; j_gene: TRBJ1-1; CDR3aa: CASSSRETAFF
v_gene: TRBV6-2/TRBV6-3; len: 17; j_gene: TRBJ1-5; CDR3aa: CASSFRTGPNSNQPQHF
v_gene: TRBV11-3; len: 14; j_gene: TRBJ2-2; CDR3aa: CASSKQGNTGELFF
v_gene: TRBV12-5; len: 13; j_gene: TRBJ1-2; CDR3aa: CASGRQGFYGYTF
v_gene: TRBV15; len: 14; j_gene: TRBJ2-7; CDR3aa: CATSRTGQGSEQYF